This TCR beta chain is drawn from a study of shared clonotypes between healthy human individuals. Assay used: immunoSEQ multiplex PCR; TCRdb lists only in-frame clones, some missing. The sample lists under 1,100,000 clones, around 74% occurring once. V lost 4 bases to trimming and J lost 5 bases, with 9 bases between them. Germline V gene data show CDR1 as SGHDN and CDR2 as FVKESK. CDR3 length: 13 residues. V and J are TRBV14 and TRBJ1-5; D is unresolved. Sample: memory CD4+ T cells sorted from blood. Sample subset: CD45RA-negative fraction. This clonotype originated in a man aged 18 to 29 in good health. DNA of the CDR3: TGTGCCAGCAGCCCCAGACGGGATCAGCCCCAGCATTTT. This gives the protein CASSPRRDQPQHF.